This T cell receptor (beta chain) emerged from a study of CD8 T cells in ankylosing spondylitis. Study conclusions and caveats: Disease-linked clones reportedly showed significant enrichment in matched ankylosing spondylitis synovial fluid. A TCR beta motif of 7 to 9 highly homologous variants seemed to mark ankylosing spondylitis blood. In the blood and synovial fluid of reactive arthritis, some motif variants had been previously reported.

J was trimmed by 3 bases and V by 5 bases; bases with no gene match: 4. Germline assignment: CDR1 SGHRS and CDR2 YFSETQ. The CDR3 contains 13 residues. This clonotype was counted a few times. Its antigen is currently unknown. As the method for making TCR beta libraries, quantitative 5'-RACE with molecular barcodes was used. MiXCR, run by TCRdb on the 5' RACE reads, gives a single entry per CDR3 protein. The repertoire holds hundreds of thousands of distinct CDR3 sequences, with 12% as singletons. Sequenced: blood, either unsorted or a sorted T cell fraction (not recorded which). The V gene is TRBV5-1, the J gene TRBJ1-2; 7 nucleotides align to TRBD1. This clonotype was obtained from a male donor with ankylosing spondylitis. The CDR3 DNA sequence: TGCGCCAGCAGGACAGGGACAGACTATGGCTACACCTTC. Protein sequence: CASRTGTDYGYTF.